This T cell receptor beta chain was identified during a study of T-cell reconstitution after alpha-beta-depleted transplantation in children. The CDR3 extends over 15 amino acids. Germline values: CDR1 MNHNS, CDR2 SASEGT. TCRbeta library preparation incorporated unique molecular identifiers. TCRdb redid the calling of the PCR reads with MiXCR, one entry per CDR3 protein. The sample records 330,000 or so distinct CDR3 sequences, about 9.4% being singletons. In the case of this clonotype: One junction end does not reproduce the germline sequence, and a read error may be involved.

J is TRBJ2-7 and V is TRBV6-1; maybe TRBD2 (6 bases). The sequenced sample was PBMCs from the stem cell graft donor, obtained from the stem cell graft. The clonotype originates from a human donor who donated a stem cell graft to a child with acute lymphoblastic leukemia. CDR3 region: CASSELVGGSSEQYF. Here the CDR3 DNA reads TGTGCCAGCAGTGAGCTTGTGGGAGGATCCTCCGAGCAGTACTTC.